This T cell receptor (beta chain) is drawn from a study of cytomegalovirus exposure and HLA in healthy donors. Only one count was recorded for this clone. Its antigen is still unknown. Findings and limits, study-wide: It has been reported that TCR beta sequences accurately predicted the HLA-A and HLA-B alleles of most subjects. In vitro data verified a few CMV-associated chains as specific for CMV antigens. Rare sequences made up most TCRs, while some public TCRs were found in many donors.

PCR amplification relied on 60 Vbeta primers (plus 13 Jbeta primers). Assay: immunoSEQ multiplex PCR; the TCRdb copy retains only in-frame clones and omits some. The data show roughly 120,000 clones, with roughly 82% seen just once and around 13% held by the top ten. The trim removed 1 base at V and 7 bases at J, leaving 8 bases unmatched. The germline V gene has CDR1 SGHAT and CDR2 FQNNGV. The CDR3 runs to 17 residues. The source material was PBMCs. This clonotype was sampled from an older woman in good health and CMV-seropositive. J is TRBJ2-1 and V is TRBV11-2; 12 nucleotides match TRBD2. Here the CDR3 reads CASSLVPRLAGANEQFF. The CDR3 DNA reads TGTGCCAGCAGCTTAGTTCCCCGACTAGCGGGAGCGAATGAGCAGTTCTTC. Supplemented by reference TRBV11-2 and TRBJ2-1, the full variable domain reads EAGVAQSPRYKIIEKRQSVAFWCNPISGHATLYWYQQILGQGPKLLIQFQNNGVVDDSQLPKDRFSAERLKGVDSTLKIQPAKLEDSAVYLCASSLVPRLAGANEQFFGPGTRLTVL.